This T cell receptor beta chain is drawn from a study of blood T cell repertoires in COVID-19. V was cut by 4 bases and J by 7 bases, with 13 bases left in between. Germline lookup yields CDR1 SNHLY and CDR2 FYNNEI. The length of the CDR3 is 13 residues. In the study's own analysis: Amplified reference gene primers provided the basis for estimating nucleated cell counts. Some clones are missing from TCRdb's copy, which holds only in-frame ones; the method was immunoSEQ multiplex PCR. V and J calls and clone size are copied from that table; D and trimming were computed from the DNA. Among tens of thousands of clones listed, roughly 78% were seen once. The count of this clone is one.

The sequence derives from a human donor in a cohort sampled during active COVID-19. The V and J genes are TRBV2 and TRBJ1-2; no firm D call. Sequencing was performed on peripheral blood. CDR3 residues: CASSVERSGGYTF. CDR3 DNA: TGTGCCAGCAGTGTAGAGAGGTCGGGTGGCTACACCTTC.